The entry below gives a single T cell receptor beta chain sequence along with its context. Deletions cut 5 bases from V and 8 bases from J, with 13 bases between. The CDR3 is made up of 13 amino acids. Germline loops: CDR1 SGHAT, CDR2 FQNNGV. Sequencing used immunoSEQ multiplex PCR; TCRdb keeps in-frame clones, though not all of them. The table has approximately 150,000 clones, 85% to 95% seen once; the top ten hold around 12%. This record comes from a study of control samples from healthy donors and cancer patients. The sequence was obtained from a middle-aged man in good health. The rearrangement uses TRBV11-2 and TRBJ2-1, with a possible D match to TRBD1 (6 bases). The source material was blood. The CDR3, as DNA: TGTGCCAGCAGCCCAAGATCAGGGGATGAGCAGTTCTTC. Encoded protein: CASSPRSGDEQFF.